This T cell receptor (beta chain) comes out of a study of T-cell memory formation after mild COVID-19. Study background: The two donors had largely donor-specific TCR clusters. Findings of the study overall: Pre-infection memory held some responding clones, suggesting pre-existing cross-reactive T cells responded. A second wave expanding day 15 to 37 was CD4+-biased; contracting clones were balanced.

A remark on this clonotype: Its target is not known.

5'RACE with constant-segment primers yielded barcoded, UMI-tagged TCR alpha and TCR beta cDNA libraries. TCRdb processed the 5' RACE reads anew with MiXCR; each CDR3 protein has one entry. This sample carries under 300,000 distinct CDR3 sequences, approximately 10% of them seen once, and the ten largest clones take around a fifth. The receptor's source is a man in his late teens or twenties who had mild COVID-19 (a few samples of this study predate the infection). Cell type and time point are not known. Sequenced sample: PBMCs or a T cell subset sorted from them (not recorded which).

CDR3 in DNA: TGCAGTGCTAGAGACAGGGCGGATGAGCAGTTCTTC. It specifies CSARDRADEQFF. The chain employs TRBV20-1 and TRBJ2-1; perhaps TRBD1 as D (5 bases). Germline V gene data show CDR1 as DFQATT and CDR2 as SNEGSKA (reference sequence). This CDR3 is 12 amino acids long. Deletions cut 0 bases from V and 8 bases from J, with 8 bases between.